The clone carrying this T cell receptor (beta chain) was observed a handful of times. As yet, its antigen is unknown. The sample comes from a study of regulatory T cells in long-lasting Graves disease. General study findings and limits: Less diverse TCR repertoires were seen in persistent Graves' patients than in newly diagnosed ones.

The time point: persistent/refractory GD, antithyroid drugs over 5 years with positive TRAb. Isolated PBMC RNA provided the starting material for the TCR library. The EDTA tubes were filled with 8.5 to 9.5 milliliters of drawn peripheral blood. Arm-PCR of CDR3 regions and iRepertoire HTBI primers were used to build TCR beta libraries. A single record per CDR3 protein comes from TCRdb applying MiXCR to the multiplex PCR reads. The table records roughly 700,000 distinct CDR3 sequences, 25% to 35% of them present only once. With V trimmed by 6 bases and J by 0 bases, 0 bases remained unmatched. This CDR3 is 14 amino acids long. CDR1 SGHTA and CDR2 FQGTGA come from the germline V gene.

This chain uses TRBV7-3 with TRBJ2-2; 8 nucleotides align to TRBD2. This clonotype was obtained from a female donor with Graves disease. This material consisted of peripheral blood mononuclear cells (PBMCs), taken when the disease was refractory, from a patient treated with antithyroid drugs. The CDR3 DNA reads TGTGCCAGCAGACTAGCGGCGAACACCGGGGAGCTGTTTTTT. This translates into CASRLAANTGELFF.